Below are 25 T cell receptor beta chains sequenced from a single sample in a study of blood T cell repertoires in COVID-19. TCRdb keeps only in-frame clones here, not all; method: immunoSEQ multiplex PCR. Of some 190,000 clones listed, roughly 89% are singletons. Sequencing was done on a sample of PBMCs or T cells enriched from blood (not recorded which). These receptors all stem from a woman in her twenties or thirties who had been exposed to COVID-19.

The J gene is TRBJ1-5, the V gene TRBV7-9; D may be TRBD1 (5 bases). Trimming removed 1 base from V and 3 bases from J, with 13 bases in between. Germline V gene lookup returns CDR1 SEHNR and CDR2 FQNEAQ (reference sequence). CDR3 length equals 16 residues. The CDR3 nucleotides read TGTGCCAGCAGCTTAGAAGGGGTCGCAACCAATCAGCCCCAGCATTTT. This sequence encodes CASSLEGVATNQPQHF. The variable domain in full, with the rest retrieved from reference TRBV7-9 and TRBJ1-5, is DTGVSQNPRHKITKRGQNVTFRCDPISEHNRLYWYRQTLGQGPEFLTYFQNEAQLEKSRLLSDRFSAERPKGSFSTLEIQRTEQGDSAMYLCASSLEGVATNQPQHFGDGTRLSIL.

There are a few counts of this clone. The chain recombines TRBV27 with TRBJ1-1; TRBD1 is a possible D gene (5 bases). Per the germline V gene, CDR1 is MNHEY and CDR2 is SMNVEV (reference sequence). There are 15 residues in the CDR3. The V end lost 5 bases, the J end lost 4 bases, and 17 bases lay between the germline ends. The CDR3 here is CASSTRGGVITEAFF. The CDR3 DNA reads as TGTGCCAGCAGTACCCGCGGGGGGGTCATCACTGAAGCTTTCTTT.

CDR3 bases: TGCGCCAGCAGCCAAGGGACAGGGGGCCTGAGCTCCTACGAGCAGTACTTC. This gives the protein CASSQGTGGLSSYEQYF. The chain couples TRBV4-1 to TRBJ2-7, with 11 bases aligning to TRBD1. This CDR3 comprises 17 residues. The germline V gene encodes CDR1 MGHRA and CDR2 YSYEKL. Losses at the gene ends were 1 base for V and 0 bases for J; bases not matched to a gene: 5.

This clone was observed a few times. V usage is TRBV30 and J usage is TRBJ1-2; D is perhaps TRBD1 (5 bases). V was pared by 4 bases and J by 3 bases, with 12 bases between. Germline V CDR1 and CDR2: GTSNPN, SVGIG (reference sequence). CDR3 length equals 13 residues. The CDR3 sequence is CAWTIPGYYGYTF. The DNA of the CDR3 is TGTGCCTGGACCATCCCAGGGTACTATGGCTACACCTTC.

This chain links TRBV20-1 with TRBJ1-6; D is ambiguous. CDR1 DFQATT and CDR2 SNEGSKA come from the germline V gene (reference sequence). The CDR3 spans 14 residues. Deletions cut 3 bases from V and 1 base from J, with 7 bases between. In DNA, the CDR3 is TGCAGTGCTAGTCCGGGGTCCTATAATTCACCCCTCCACTTT. It codes for CSASPGSYNSPLHF.

CDR3 loop: CASTPGQGSYGYTF. The CDR3, as DNA: TGCGCCAGCACTCCGGGACAGGGGAGCTATGGCTACACCTTC. The chain links TRBV10-2 to TRBJ1-2; 10 nucleotides line up with TRBD1. CDR1 WSHSY and CDR2 SAAADI come from the germline V gene. Trimming removed 7 bases from V and 4 bases from J; junction bases left unmatched: 6. The CDR3 is made up of 14 amino acids.

V gene TRBV12-3 or TRBV12-4 combines with J gene TRBJ1-1, with 7 positions matching TRBD1. Trimming took 5 bases from V and 11 from J; bases not matched to a gene: 11. This CDR3 region has 13 residues. DNA for the CDR3: TGTGCCAGCAGTAAGGGGGCCCGCAGTTCCGCTTTCTTT. It translates to CASSKGARSSAFF.

This clone was detected only once. The chain is built from TRBV12-3 or TRBV12-4 and TRBJ1-2; D unresolved. Trimming removed 7 bases from V and 4 bases from J, with 13 bases in between. The CDR3 is 13 amino acids. The chain's CDR3 is CASTSSGLYGYTF. CDR3 sequence (DNA): TGTGCCAGCACCTCAAGTGGGCTCTATGGCTACACCTTC.

This clone was detected once. This CDR3 reads CSVRDRTWHEQYF. In DNA form, the CDR3 reads TGCAGCGTTCGGGACAGGACGTGGCACGAGCAGTACTTC. The J gene is TRBJ2-7, the V gene TRBV29-1; 8 bases match TRBD1. Looked up from germline, CDR1 is SQVTM and CDR2 is ANQGSEA. Germline trimming cut 5 bases from V and 5 bases from J; bases unmatched to any gene: 8. The CDR3 extends over 13 amino acids.

The chain combines TRBV7-9 with TRBJ2-1; 8 nucleotides match TRBD1. The CDR3 consists of 14 residues. CDR1 is SEHNR, CDR2 FQNEAQ, per germline (reference sequence). V lost 2 bases, J lost 9 bases, and 6 bases stayed unmatched. Here the CDR3 reads CASSLTQGASEQFF. CDR3 sequence (DNA): TGTGCCAGCAGCTTAACGCAGGGGGCTAGTGAGCAGTTCTTC.

The chain joins TRBV19 to TRBJ1-1, with D perhaps TRBD1 (6 bases). Per the germline V gene, CDR1 is LNHDA and CDR2 is SQIVND (reference sequence). The CDR3 runs 14 residues. V shed 5 bases and J shed 4 bases, with 14 bases lying between them. CDR3 protein: CASSLGQRSTEAFF. CDR3 DNA sequence: TGTGCCAGTAGTCTGGGACAAAGGAGCACTGAAGCTTTCTTT.

The chain couples TRBV14 to TRBJ1-2, with a weak D call TRBD1 (6 bases). This CDR3 contains 13 residues. The V end lost 4 bases, the J end lost 4 bases, and 10 bases lay between the germline ends. The V gene's germline CDR1 is SGHDN and CDR2 FVKESK. The CDR3 DNA sequence: TGTGCCAGCAGCCCAGTACAGGGCTATGGCTACACCTTC. Translating gives CASSPVQGYGYTF.

This clone came up once. The rearrangement joins TRBV19 to TRBJ1-4; D call uncertain. The V gene lost 6 bases and the J gene lost 8 bases, with 16 bases spanning the gap. This CDR3 is built from 14 residues. Germline CDR1 is LNHDA and CDR2 is SQIVND (reference sequence). CDR3 amino acids: CASRMGGSWEKLFF. The CDR3 DNA is TGTGCCAGTAGGATGGGAGGGTCTTGGGAAAAACTGTTTTTT.

The chain is built from TRBV6-8 and TRBJ1-1; D unclear. The V and J ends lost 3 bases and 1 base respectively, with 12 bases between them. The CDR3 runs to 15 residues. Germline assignment: CDR1 MNHGY and CDR2 SAAAGT. In nucleotides, the CDR3 is TGTGCCAGCAGTTATGAATCGGGGAGGAACACTGAAGCTTTCTTT. Translating it yields CASSYESGRNTEAFF.

This chain links TRBV6-5 with TRBJ2-7, with TRBD1 identical over 8 bases. The CDR3 runs 14 residues. Germline V gene sequence: CDR1 MNHEY, CDR2 SVGAGI. Trimming at V came to 6 bases and at J to 3 bases, leaving 7 bases not matched to a gene. This CDR3 is CASRVQGVVYEQYF. In DNA, the CDR3 is TGTGCCAGCAGGGTACAGGGGGTAGTCTACGAGCAGTACTTC.

This clone was found once. The chain is built from TRBV19 and TRBJ1-1; TRBD1 aligns across 9 bases. After removal of 6 bases from V and 4 bases from J, the junction contained 3 bases not matched to a gene. CDR1 is LNHDA and CDR2 is SQIVND in the germline V gene (reference sequence). The CDR3 contains 13 residues. CDR3 in amino acids: CASRDRGFTEAFF. In nucleotides, the CDR3 is TGTGCCAGTAGGGACAGGGGTTTCACTGAAGCTTTCTTT.

The chain is built from TRBV10-1 and TRBJ1-1; D is ambiguous. The germline gives CDR1 WNHNN, CDR2 SYGVQD (reference sequence). Trimming pared 3 bases from V and 0 bases from J, leaving 5 bases between. This CDR3 has 13 residues. CDR3 in amino acids: CASSEALNTEAFF. The CDR3 DNA sequence: TGCGCCAGCAGTGAAGCTCTGAACACTGAAGCTTTCTTT.

This clone was seen only a few times. The CDR3 reads CASSAKPTVGNTIYF. The CDR3 coding sequence is TGTGCCAGCAGCGCCAAACCGACAGTCGGAAACACCATATATTTT. The chain carries TRBV2 and TRBJ1-3; TRBD1 is a possible D gene (5 bases). The germline V gene encodes CDR1 SNHLY and CDR2 FYNNEI. This CDR3 has 15 residues. Trimming took 6 bases from V and 4 from J, leaving 16 bases between them. The full variable domain, with the rest looked up from reference TRBV2 and TRBJ1-3, is EPEVTQTPSHQVTQMGQEVILRCVPISNHLYFYWYRQILGQKVEFLVSFYNNEISEKSEIFDDQFSVERPDGSNFTLKIRSTKLEDSAMYFCASSAKPTVGNTIYFGEGSWLTVV.

V gene TRBV15 combines with J gene TRBJ2-7; D might be TRBD2 (5 bases). Trimming pared 0 bases from V and 0 bases from J, leaving 9 bases between. The CDR3 contains 15 residues. Looked up from germline, CDR1 is LNHNV and CDR2 is YYDKDF (reference sequence). The CDR3 reads CATSRDLADSYEQYF. The CDR3 coding sequence is TGTGCCACCAGCAGAGATCTAGCAGACTCCTACGAGCAGTACTTC. The full variable domain, rest sourced from reference TRBV15 and TRBJ2-7, is DAMVIQNPRYQVTQFGKPVTLSCSQTLNHNVMYWYQQKSSQAPKLLFHYYDKDFNNEADTPDNFQSRRPNTSFCFLDIRSPGLGDTAMYLCATSRDLADSYEQYFGPGTRLTVT.

The rearrangement links TRBV2 to TRBJ1-5; 7 bases line up with TRBD1. The ends lost 6 bases at V and 6 bases at J; junction bases unmatched: 8. Germline V lookup: CDR1 SNHLY, CDR2 FYNNEI. The CDR3 contains 14 residues. The DNA for the CDR3 is TGTGCCAGCAGGGGGACAGTCCTACTTCAGCCCCAGCATTTT. Protein sequence: CASRGTVLLQPQHF.

This clone was seen just once. J is TRBJ1-1 and V is TRBV4-1; D unresolved. The V end lost 0 bases, the J end lost 6 bases, and 8 bases lay between the germline ends. Germline loops: CDR1 MGHRA, CDR2 YSYEKL. The CDR3 has 13 residues. Here the CDR3 reads CASSQEGSAEAFF. DNA for the CDR3: TGCGCCAGCAGCCAAGAAGGGAGCGCTGAAGCTTTCTTT.

The CDR3 here is CASSPRGGWSYEQYF. For the CDR3, the DNA is TGTGCCAGCAGCCCCCGGGGGGGGTGGTCCTACGAGCAGTACTTC. The chain links TRBV7-9 to TRBJ2-7; 8 bases agree with TRBD2. Trimming removed 5 bases from V and 1 base from J; junction bases left unmatched: 7. The CDR3 runs 15 residues. The germline V gene encodes CDR1 SEHNR and CDR2 FQNEAQ (reference sequence).

A single count supports this clone. The rearrangement links TRBV20-1 to TRBJ1-5; D is unclear. Trimming removed 3 bases from V and 1 base from J, with 16 bases in between. This CDR3 comprises 16 residues. The germline V gene has CDR1 DFQATT and CDR2 SNEGSKA (reference sequence). The CDR3 DNA reads TGCAGTGCTAGTCTTGAGGGCAGGATAAGCAATCAGCCCCAGCATTTT. Protein product: CSASLEGRISNQPQHF.

The gene calls are TRBV28 and TRBJ1-2; D is uncertain. The germline V and J ends were trimmed by 4 bases and 0 bases, with 6 bases remaining between them. Germline loops: CDR1 MDHEN, CDR2 SYDVKM. CDR3 length: 13 residues. The CDR3 nucleotides read TGTGCCAGCAGTTCGGGAGCTAACTATGGCTACACCTTC. It encodes CASSSGANYGYTF.

The gene calls are TRBV5-1 and TRBJ1-4; 11 bases map to TRBD1. The CDR3 is made up of 14 amino acids. Trimming removed 4 bases from V and 7 bases from J; junction bases left unmatched: 3. From germline, CDR1 is SGHRS and CDR2 YFSETQ. This CDR3 is CASSPGQGVEKLFF. The CDR3 bases are TGCGCCAGCAGCCCGGGACAGGGGGTTGAAAAACTGTTTTTT.